Below, 2 T cell receptor beta chains from the same sample are listed, as sequenced in a study of cytomegalovirus exposure and HLA in healthy donors. The assay was immunoSEQ multiplex PCR, and TCRdb's table has in-frame clones only and misses some. The data contain around 130,000 clones, 85% to 90% of them singletons. Sequencing used PBMCs. The receptor source for this set is a man aged 30 to 39 in good health and CMV-seronegative.

CDR3 sequence: CTSSQDRQRNNSPLHF. The CDR3 DNA reads TGCACCAGCAGCCAAGATCGACAGAGAAATAATTCACCCCTCCACTTT. V is TRBV1 and J is TRBJ1-6; TRBD1 is taken as the D call from the table, unchecked against the DNA. TRBV1 is noted as a pseudogene. The CDR3 consists of 16 residues.

V is TRBV11-2 and J is TRBJ2-7, with 8 bases matching TRBD1. The CDR3 is made up of 14 amino acids. Germline V CDR1 and CDR2: SGHAT, FQNNGV. Trimming removed 4 bases from V and 4 bases from J; junction bases left unmatched: 6. The DNA of the CDR3 is TGTGCCAGCAGCTCGACAGGGGTTAGTTACGAGCAGTACTTC. This codes for CASSSTGVSYEQYF.